This TCR beta chain was profiled in a study of blood T cell repertoires in COVID-19. Study background: Acute and convalescent COVID-19 samples came from the United States, Italy and Spain.

In the original analysis: How many nucleated cells were present was estimated from reference gene primer amplification. Profiling relied on immunoSEQ multiplex PCR, and the TCRdb table lists in-frame clones only, not all of them. That table supplies the V and J calls and clone size; D and trimming were determined from the DNA. The sample shows fewer than 85,000 clones, 88% of them seen only once. V was clipped by 0 bases and J by 3 bases; unmatched bases: 1. This CDR3 has 14 residues. Germline V gives CDR1 LGHNA, CDR2 YNFKEQ. The receptor was isolated from a human donor in a cohort sampled during active COVID-19. Sequenced: peripheral blood. The chain employs TRBV4-2 and TRBJ1-2; 7 bases align to TRBD1. CDR3 residues: CASSQDGTDYGYTF. The CDR3 nucleotides are TGTGCCAGCAGCCAAGATGGGACAGACTATGGCTACACCTTC.